Listed below are T cell receptor beta chains from one sample, sequenced in a study of OX40 agonist ivuxolimab in advanced cancers. Assay: immunoSEQ multiplex PCR; the TCRdb copy retains only in-frame clones and omits some. The table includes tens of thousands of clones, 90% to 95% detected once. The sequenced sample was CD4+ or CD8+ T cells sorted from blood, obtained in a trial of the OX40 agonist ivuxolimab. Receptors originate from an adult with an advanced solid tumor such as melanoma, head and neck, liver or kidney cancer. The CDR3 runs from the conserved cysteine through the conserved F or W. A D gene is named only where the DNA matches it firmly. The size field is filled for only some rows; it gives once, few, many or a size class.

d_call: TRBD1
j_call: TRBJ2-2
clone_size: -
v_call: TRBV19
cdr3_nt: TGTGCCAGTAGTCCGAAGTCGGGACAGATCACCGGGGAGCTGTTTTTT
cdr3_aa: CASSPKSGQITGELFF

d_call: TRBD1
j_call: TRBJ2-7
clone_size: -
v_call: TRBV5-1
cdr3_nt: TGCGCCAGCAGCGTGGGACAGGACCTCTACGAGCAGTACTTC
cdr3_aa: CASSVGQDLYEQYF

d_call: -
j_call: TRBJ1-2
clone_size: -
v_call: TRBV4-1
cdr3_nt: TGCGCCAGCAACAGCAGGGACCGAGATAACTATGGCTACACCTTC
cdr3_aa: CASNSRDRDNYGYTF

d_call: -
j_call: TRBJ1-1
clone_size: -
v_call: TRBV14
cdr3_nt: TGTGCCAGCAGCCAAGAAGGGCACCCGAACACTGAAGCTTTCTTT
cdr3_aa: CASSQEGHPNTEAFF

d_call: -
j_call: TRBJ2-1
clone_size: -
v_call: TRBV9
cdr3_nt: TGTGCCAGCAGCGTTCAGGTGGGAGCCAATGAGCAGTTCTTC
cdr3_aa: CASSVQVGANEQFF

d_call: TRBD1
j_call: TRBJ1-2
clone_size: -
v_call: TRBV19
cdr3_nt: TGTGCCAGTAGTATCTGGGACAGCTATGGCTACACCTTC
cdr3_aa: CASSIWDSYGYTF

d_call: TRBD1
j_call: TRBJ2-7
clone_size: -
v_call: TRBV6-1
cdr3_nt: TGTGCCAGCAGGACGGGACAGGGCCGAACCTACGAGCAGTACTTC
cdr3_aa: CASRTGQGRTYEQYF

d_call: -
j_call: TRBJ2-1
clone_size: -
v_call: TRBV4-3
cdr3_nt: TGCGCCAGCAGCCAAGAAGCGTCCTACAATGAGCAGTTCTTC
cdr3_aa: CASSQEASYNEQFF

d_call: TRBD1
j_call: TRBJ2-5
clone_size: -
v_call: TRBV28
cdr3_nt: TGTGCCAGCAGCATGACAGGGAAAGAGACCCAGTACTTC
cdr3_aa: CASSMTGKETQYF

d_call: -
j_call: TRBJ2-7
clone_size: medium-sized
v_call: TRBV7-6
cdr3_nt: TGTGCCAGCAGCTTAGGGGGGGCGGGCGAGCAGTACTTC
cdr3_aa: CASSLGGAGEQYF

d_call: -
j_call: TRBJ2-7
clone_size: -
v_call: TRBV6-5
cdr3_nt: TGTGCCAGCAGTTATTCCTACACGGGCCACGAGCAGTACTTC
cdr3_aa: CASSYSYTGHEQYF

d_call: -
j_call: TRBJ2-6
clone_size: -
v_call: TRBV10-3
cdr3_nt: TGTGCCATCACCGGAGGGGACGCGAGGTCTGGGGCCAACGTCCTGACTTTC
cdr3_aa: CAITGGDARSGANVLTF

d_call: -
j_call: TRBJ1-1
clone_size: -
v_call: TRBV27
cdr3_nt: TGTGCCAGCAGTTTATCTATGAACACTGAAGCTTTCTTT
cdr3_aa: CASSLSMNTEAFF

d_call: -
j_call: TRBJ1-5
clone_size: -
v_call: TRBV2
cdr3_nt: TGTGCCAGCAGTGAGGGCCAGGGGCTCAATCAGCCCCAGCATTTT
cdr3_aa: CASSEGQGLNQPQHF

d_call: TRBD2
j_call: TRBJ2-7
clone_size: -
v_call: TRBV6-5
cdr3_nt: TGTGCCAGCAGTTATGCTAGCGGGAGAAACGAGCAGTACTTC
cdr3_aa: CASSYASGRNEQYF

d_call: -
j_call: TRBJ2-1
clone_size: -
v_call: TRBV7-3
cdr3_nt: TGTGCCAGCAGCTTAGACGGGGGGCTACTCTCCTACAATGAGCAGTTCTTC
cdr3_aa: CASSLDGGLLSYNEQFF

d_call: -
j_call: TRBJ2-1
clone_size: -
v_call: TRBV6-1
cdr3_nt: TGTGCCAGCAGTGATTGGGGGGCCTACAATGAGCAGTTCTTC
cdr3_aa: CASSDWGAYNEQFF

d_call: TRBD1
j_call: TRBJ2-1
clone_size: medium-sized
v_call: TRBV4-2
cdr3_nt: TGTGCCAGCAGCCAAAGACAGGGATCCTACAATGAGCAGTTCTTC
cdr3_aa: CASSQRQGSYNEQFF

d_call: TRBD2
j_call: TRBJ2-1
clone_size: -
v_call: TRBV14
cdr3_nt: TGTGCCAGCAGCCAAGAAATTGTGTCTAGCGGGAGAGGGAATGAGCAGTTCTTC
cdr3_aa: CASSQEIVSSGRGNEQFF

d_call: -
j_call: TRBJ2-3
clone_size: -
v_call: TRBV13
cdr3_nt: TGTGCCAGCAGCTTAGGCCTAGGGCCTTCTAGCACAGATACGCAGTATTTT
cdr3_aa: CASSLGLGPSSTDTQYF

d_call: TRBD1
j_call: TRBJ2-7
clone_size: once
v_call: TRBV7-2
cdr3_nt: TGTGCCAGCAGCTTGTTCGGACAGGGGGCTGGCGAGCAGTACTTC
cdr3_aa: CASSLFGQGAGEQYF

d_call: -
j_call: TRBJ2-1
clone_size: -
v_call: TRBV5-4
cdr3_nt: TGTGCCAGCAGCTTGGGAGGGCAGGGGTCCTACAATGAGCAGTTCTTC
cdr3_aa: CASSLGGQGSYNEQFF

d_call: -
j_call: TRBJ2-7
clone_size: -
v_call: TRBV12-2
cdr3_nt: TGTGCAAGTCGCTACACTTGGACAGGGAACTACGAGCAGTACTTC
cdr3_aa: CASRYTWTGNYEQYF

d_call: -
j_call: TRBJ1-1
clone_size: -
v_call: TRBV5-1
cdr3_nt: TGCGCCAGCAGTTTCCCAGGGGACACTGAAGCTTTCTTT
cdr3_aa: CASSFPGDTEAFF

d_call: TRBD1
j_call: TRBJ1-1
clone_size: few
v_call: TRBV4-2
cdr3_nt: TGTGCCAGCAGCCAAGTGGGGACAGTTGAAGCTTTCTTT
cdr3_aa: CASSQVGTVEAFF

d_call: -
j_call: TRBJ1-1
clone_size: -
v_call: TRBV7-2
cdr3_nt: TGTGCCAGCAGCTTAAATTTTCTCGGCACTGAAGCTTTCTTT
cdr3_aa: CASSLNFLGTEAFF

d_call: -
j_call: TRBJ2-7
clone_size: -
v_call: TRBV21-1
cdr3_nt: TGTGCCAGCAGCAAAGATGCAGAAAGAAGCTCCTACGAGCAGTACTTC
cdr3_aa: CASSKDAERSSYEQYF

d_call: -
j_call: TRBJ1-2
clone_size: -
v_call: TRBV12-2
cdr3_nt: TGTGCAAGTCGCTCCCACCGCCTGAACAGGGGACGAGGCTACACCTTC
cdr3_aa: CASRSHRLNRGRGYTF

d_call: -
j_call: TRBJ1-1
clone_size: -
v_call: TRBV27
cdr3_nt: TGTGCCAGCAGTTTTTTAGGGGTCACTGAAGCTTTCTTT
cdr3_aa: CASSFLGVTEAFF

d_call: TRBD1
j_call: TRBJ2-1
clone_size: -
v_call: TRBV28
cdr3_nt: TGTGCCAGCAGTACTATCCCCGGGACAGGGTTTGTCAATGAGCAGTTCTTC
cdr3_aa: CASSTIPGTGFVNEQFF

d_call: TRBD2
j_call: TRBJ2-1
clone_size: -
v_call: TRBV9
cdr3_nt: TGTGCCAGCAGCGACCCCCCTTTAGCGGGAGTGTTGAATGAGCAGTTCTTC
cdr3_aa: CASSDPPLAGVLNEQFF

d_call: -
j_call: TRBJ1-4
clone_size: -
v_call: TRBV15
cdr3_nt: TGTGCCACCAGCAGGGTGAGGGGTCCAACTAATGAAAAACTGTTTTTT
cdr3_aa: CATSRVRGPTNEKLFF

d_call: TRBD2
j_call: TRBJ2-7
clone_size: -
v_call: TRBV5-1
cdr3_nt: TGCGCCAGCAGCTTGGAAGCGGGGTTTTCGTACGAGCAGTACTTC
cdr3_aa: CASSLEAGFSYEQYF

d_call: TRBD2
j_call: TRBJ2-3
clone_size: -
v_call: TRBV28
cdr3_nt: TGTGCCAGCAGTTCCATCGCGGGGGTTAGGGATACGCAGTATTTT
cdr3_aa: CASSSIAGVRDTQYF

d_call: -
j_call: TRBJ1-5
clone_size: -
v_call: TRBV21-1
cdr3_nt: TGTGCCAGCAGCAAATGGGGAAGGGTCAATCAGCCCCAGCATTTT
cdr3_aa: CASSKWGRVNQPQHF

d_call: TRBD1
j_call: TRBJ2-7
clone_size: -
v_call: TRBV28
cdr3_nt: TGTGCCAGCAGTTTCATCCGGGACAGGGGAACCTACGAGCAGTACTTC
cdr3_aa: CASSFIRDRGTYEQYF

d_call: -
j_call: TRBJ1-4
clone_size: -
v_call: TRBV7-9
cdr3_nt: TGTGCCAGCAGCTTAGGCGAGGGGGCTAATGAAAAACTGTTTTTT
cdr3_aa: CASSLGEGANEKLFF

d_call: TRBD1
j_call: TRBJ1-1
clone_size: -
v_call: TRBV5-4
cdr3_nt: TGTGCCAGCAGTTTACAGGGGGCGGATATGAACACTGAAGCTTTCTTT
cdr3_aa: CASSLQGADMNTEAFF

d_call: -
j_call: TRBJ2-1
clone_size: -
v_call: TRBV9
cdr3_nt: TGTGCCAGCAGCGTAGAAGGGGGAGGGGACTACAATGAGCAGTTCTTC
cdr3_aa: CASSVEGGGDYNEQFF

d_call: TRBD2
j_call: TRBJ2-1
clone_size: -
v_call: TRBV4-3
cdr3_nt: TGCGCCAGCACACAATTCCTAGCGGGAGGACCCAATGAGCAGTTCTTC
cdr3_aa: CASTQFLAGGPNEQFF

d_call: -
j_call: TRBJ2-5
clone_size: -
v_call: TRBV16
cdr3_nt: TGTGCCAGCAGCCAATTGGACGGCAATACGCAAGAGACCCAGTACTTC
cdr3_aa: CASSQLDGNTQETQYF

d_call: -
j_call: TRBJ1-5
clone_size: once
v_call: TRBV7-6
cdr3_nt: TGTGCCAGCAGCCCTCTAACCGGGACGGACAGCAATCAGCCCCAGCATTTT
cdr3_aa: CASSPLTGTDSNQPQHF

d_call: -
j_call: TRBJ1-4
clone_size: -
v_call: TRBV4-3
cdr3_nt: TGCGCCAGCAGCCAAGATCCGGCAGGGCGCCTTAATAATGAAAAACTGTTTTTT
cdr3_aa: CASSQDPAGRLNNEKLFF

d_call: TRBD1
j_call: TRBJ1-1
clone_size: -
v_call: TRBV27
cdr3_nt: TGTGCCAGCAGTTGGACAGGGTTCAACACTGAAGCTTTCTTT
cdr3_aa: CASSWTGFNTEAFF

d_call: -
j_call: TRBJ2-3
clone_size: -
v_call: TRBV5-6
cdr3_nt: TGTGCCAGCAGCTGGCGAGGGAGCACAGATACGCAGTATTTT
cdr3_aa: CASSWRGSTDTQYF